Below, 28 T cell receptor beta chains from the same sample are listed, as sequenced in a study of cytomegalovirus exposure and HLA in healthy donors. The PCR employed 60 Vbeta primers together with 13 Jbeta primers. This table comes from immunoSEQ multiplex PCR, and its TCRdb copy is limited to in-frame clones, with some not included. The sample includes about 100,000 clones, approximately 80% of them seen just once. What was sequenced was PBMCs. The receptors shown here come from a woman aged 55-69 years in good health and CMV-seronegative.

J is TRBJ2-1 and V is TRBV15; maybe TRBD2 (6 bases). Germline V gene data show CDR1 as LNHNV and CDR2 as YYDKDF (reference sequence). The V gene lost 1 base and the J gene lost 0 bases, with 10 bases spanning the gap. The CDR3 totals 16 residues. The CDR3 nucleotides read TGTGCCACCAGCAGAGTGGGGGGTGGCTCCTACAATGAGCAGTTCTTC. Translating gives CATSRVGGGSYNEQFF.

V gene TRBV30 combines with J gene TRBJ2-2, with D perhaps matching TRBD2 (5 bases). This CDR3 comprises 16 residues. Germline lookup yields CDR1 GTSNPN and CDR2 SVGIG (reference sequence). The V end lost 3 bases, the J end lost 5 bases, and 19 bases lay between the germline ends. In nucleotides, the CDR3 is TGTGCCTGGAGACAAATTTCACTAGTTCGGACCGGGGAGCTGTTTTTT. Protein sequence: CAWRQISLVRTGELFF.

The chain has TRBV19 and TRBJ2-1; 15 positions match TRBD2. Unmatched junction bases numbered 5, after V lost 5 bases and J lost 0 bases. The CDR3 spans 18 residues. Looked up from germline, CDR1 is LNHDA and CDR2 is SQIVND (reference sequence). Here the CDR3 reads CASSPGLAGGYSYNEQFF. The CDR3 nucleotides read TGTGCCAGTAGTCCGGGACTAGCGGGGGGTTACTCCTACAATGAGCAGTTCTTC.

The J gene is TRBJ1-2, the V gene TRBV29-1; tentatively, D is TRBD1 (5 bases). Germline V gene data show CDR1 as SQVTM and CDR2 as ANQGSEA. Trimming cost V 6 bases and J 3 bases, with 11 bases left between them. The CDR3 has 12 residues. CDR3 residues: CSVQGSHYGYTF. The CDR3 DNA follows: TGCAGCGTCCAGGGCAGTCACTATGGCTACACCTTC.

This clone was counted between two and nine times. At the DNA level, this CDR3 is encoded by other sequences in the same sample as well. The rearrangement links TRBV6-5 to TRBJ1-1; D not resolved. V was shortened by 0 bases and J by 1 base, with 3 bases between the two germline ends. The CDR3 runs 13 residues. Germline V gene lookup returns CDR1 MNHEY and CDR2 SVGAGI. The CDR3 sequence: CASSYSRNTEAFF. The CDR3 nucleotides are TGTGCCAGCAGTTACTCGAGGAACACTGAAGCTTTCTTT.

J is TRBJ2-1 and V is TRBV7-6; the D gene is possibly TRBD1 (6 bases). CDR1 is SGHVS and CDR2 is FNYEAQ in the germline V gene. Trimming took 3 bases from V and 7 from J, leaving 16 bases between them. The CDR3 contains 15 residues. The CDR3 coding sequence is TGTGCCAGCAGCTTGCGGACAGACTCTTGGAATGAGCAGTTCTTC. This sequence encodes CASSLRTDSWNEQFF.

The chain carries TRBV5-4 and TRBJ2-3; 11 positions agree with TRBD2. Germline V CDR1 and CDR2: SGHNT, YYREEE (reference sequence). The CDR3 covers 16 residues. The V segment lost 0 bases and the J segment 3 bases; nucleotides outside the gene matches: 3. This CDR3 is CASSLGTSGGTDTQYF. In DNA, the CDR3 is TGTGCCAGCAGCTTGGGTACTAGCGGGGGTACAGATACGCAGTATTTT.

V usage is TRBV25-1 and J usage is TRBJ2-5; D is undetermined. CDR1 is MGHDK and CDR2 is SYGVNS in the germline V gene. Trimming took off 6 bases at V and 4 bases at J, with 6 bases between the two ends. The CDR3 extends over 11 amino acids. This chain's CDR3 is CASRARETQYF. CDR3 nucleotide sequence: TGTGCCAGCAGGGCCCGAGAGACCCAGTACTTC.

This chain uses TRBV7-6 with TRBJ2-5, with TRBD2 matching 12 bases. The CDR3 totals 16 residues. From germline, CDR1 is SGHVS and CDR2 FNYEAQ. With V trimmed by 5 bases and J by 1 base, 5 bases remained unmatched. CDR3 DNA: TGTGCCAGCAGCCCGTGGACTAGCGGGGTCCAAGAGACCCAGTACTTC. Protein product: CASSPWTSGVQETQYF.

The gene calls are TRBV7-2 and TRBJ1-1, with D possibly being TRBD1 (5 bases). The CDR3 spans 12 residues. CDR1 is SGHTA and CDR2 is FQGNSA in the germline V gene. Trimming took off 5 bases at V and 7 bases at J, with 11 bases between the two ends. CDR3 bases: TGTGCCAGCAGCCTCGTGACAGTTGAAGCTTTCTTT. Translated: CASSLVTVEAFF.

Only one count was recorded for this clone. The chain uses TRBV28 and TRBJ1-5, with TRBD1 identical over 7 bases. The CDR3 runs to 14 residues. CDR1 is MDHEN and CDR2 is SYDVKM in the germline V gene. J lost 7 bases, V lost 4 bases, and 7 bases had no gene match. In DNA form, the CDR3 reads TGTGCCAGCAGTTCCACCGACAGGGCACAGCCCCAGCATTTT. The encoded protein is CASSSTDRAQPQHF.

The chain links TRBV2 to TRBJ1-5; D unresolved. Trimming removed 3 bases at V and 0 bases at J, with 3 bases between. The length of the CDR3 is 13 residues. Germline assignment: CDR1 SNHLY and CDR2 FYNNEI. CDR3 in DNA: TGTGCCAGCAGTGAGAGTAGCAATCAGCCCCAGCATTTT. This encodes CASSESSNQPQHF.

V usage is TRBV5-1 and J usage is TRBJ2-1; 9 positions agree with TRBD2. V lost 5 bases and J lost 9; bases outside the gene matches: 9. CDR3 length: 14 amino acids. Germline loops: CDR1 SGHRS, CDR2 YFSETQ. The CDR3 region has the DNA TGCGCCAGCAGTGGGCTAGCGGGGAGGGTTGAGCAGTTCTTC. Its translation: CASSGLAGRVEQFF.

The chain combines TRBV5-4 with TRBJ2-5, with unresolved D. The V end lost 3 bases, the J end lost 0 bases, and 6 bases lay between the germline ends. The CDR3 is made up of 13 amino acids. CDR1 SGHNT and CDR2 YYREEE come from the germline V gene (reference sequence). The DNA for the CDR3 is TGTGCCAGCAGCTCATTCCACCAAGAGACCCAGTACTTC. Amino acid sequence: CASSSFHQETQYF.

This clone is a singleton in its sample. The rearrangement uses TRBV13 and TRBJ2-3; 12 positions match TRBD2. The germline V gene encodes CDR1 PRHDT and CDR2 FYEKMQ (reference sequence). V lost 2 bases to trimming and J lost 4 bases; unmatched junction nucleotides: 4. The CDR3 length is 16 residues. CDR3 nucleotides: TGTGCCAGCAGCTTATGGGCTAGCGGGGGGGCAGATACGCAGTATTTT. Its protein product is CASSLWASGGADTQYF. Full variable domain (missing parts from reference TRBV13 and TRBJ2-3): AAGVIQSPRHLIKEKRETATLKCYPIPRHDTVYWYQQGPGQDPQFLISFYEKMQSDKGSIPDRFSAQQFSDYHSELNMSSLELGDSALYFCASSLWASGGADTQYFGPGTRLTVL.

This chain connects TRBV25-1 to TRBJ1-5; no reliable D call. Between the trimmed V and J ends, which lost 2 bases and 3 bases, there was a span of 11 bases. The CDR3 has 15 residues. In germline, CDR1 is MGHDK, CDR2 SYGVNS. In DNA form, the CDR3 reads TGTGCCAGCAGTGAACCCGTATATCTCAATCAGCCCCAGCATTTT. It is translated as CASSEPVYLNQPQHF.

The rearrangement uses TRBV9 and TRBJ2-1; 9 positions agree with TRBD2. The CDR3 totals 16 residues. Germline CDR1 is SGDLS and CDR2 is YYNGEE. With 0 bases clipped from V and 4 bases from J, the junction kept 5 bases outside the gene matches. This CDR3 is CASSVEGGREYNEQFF. CDR3 coding DNA: TGTGCCAGCAGCGTAGAGGGCGGGAGGGAATACAATGAGCAGTTCTTC.

The chain links TRBV25-1 to TRBJ2-2, with D perhaps TRBD2 (6 bases). The CDR3 has 15 amino acids. V was cut by 5 bases and J by 4 bases, with 14 bases left in between. Germline V gene sequence: CDR1 MGHDK, CDR2 SYGVNS. The CDR3 reads CASSSRGGGTGELFF. DNA for the CDR3: TGTGCCAGCAGTAGTCGGGGAGGAGGCACCGGGGAGCTGTTTTTT.

The V call is TRBV27, the J call TRBJ2-7; TRBD2 matches at 10 bases. Germline CDR1 is MNHEY and CDR2 is SMNVEV (reference sequence). V was clipped by 5 bases and J by 3 bases; unmatched bases: 19. This CDR3 spans 19 amino acids. CDR3 sequence (DNA): TGTGCCAGCAGTCCCCGTTTTAGCGGGGGGACCTCCGGAGTCTACGAGCAGTACTTC. It is translated as CASSPRFSGGTSGVYEQYF.

This chain links TRBV7-2 with TRBJ2-3, with 7 bases matching TRBD2. The CDR3 extends over 15 amino acids. Per germline, CDR1 SGHTA and CDR2 FQGNSA. Germline trimming cut 3 bases from V and 0 bases from J; bases unmatched to any gene: 3. The CDR3 coding sequence is TGTGCCAGCAGCTTGAATAGCGGGAGCACAGATACGCAGTATTTT. Translation: CASSLNSGSTDTQYF.

The CDR3 spells CASSETHGETEAFF. The CDR3 region has the DNA TGTGCCAGCAGTGAGACCCACGGAGAAACTGAAGCTTTCTTT. The V gene is TRBV25-1, the J gene TRBJ1-1; no reliable D call. Trimming shortened V by 3 bases and J by 5 bases, and 13 bases separated the two germline ends. Germline CDR1 and CDR2: MGHDK and SYGVNS. The CDR3 spans 14 residues.

The chain carries TRBV4-1 and TRBJ2-7, with 12 positions matching TRBD2. J gave up 0 bases and V 1 base, and 7 bases lay outside the gene matches. Germline V CDR1 and CDR2: MGHRA, YSYEKL. The CDR3 contains 18 residues. The CDR3: CASSQGRLAGGVSYEQYF. CDR3 nucleotides: TGCGCCAGCAGCCAAGGACGGCTAGCGGGAGGGGTCTCCTACGAGCAGTACTTC.

The CDR3 region is CASSLEHRQETQYF. As DNA, the CDR3 is TGTGCCAGCAGCTTAGAGCATCGCCAAGAGACCCAGTACTTC. J is TRBJ2-5 and V is TRBV7-2; no definite D call. CDR3 size: 14 residues. CDR1 is SGHTA and CDR2 is FQGNSA in the germline V gene. Trimming left V 1 base short and J 1 base short, with 7 bases between.

V and J are TRBV5-1 and TRBJ1-4; D gene unclear. This CDR3 comprises 15 residues. CDR1 and CDR2 (germline): SGHRS, YFSETQ. The V gene lost 5 bases and the J gene lost 2 bases, with 13 bases spanning the gap. The CDR3 DNA is TGCGCCAGCAGGGATGCCCTAGGTACTAATGAAAAACTGTTTTTT. Its protein is CASRDALGTNEKLFF. The variable domain in full, with the rest retrieved from reference TRBV5-1 and TRBJ1-4, is KAGVTQTPRYLIKTRGQQVTLSCSPISGHRSVSWYQQTPGQGLQFLFEYFSETQRNKGNFPGRFSGRQFSNSRSEMNVSTLELGDSALYLCASRDALGTNEKLFFGSGTQLSVL.

This clone came up a few times. This chain links TRBV28 with TRBJ2-3; 8 bases are a match to TRBD1. The V and J ends lost 5 bases and 2 bases, in that order; junction bases with no gene match: 9. Per germline, CDR1 MDHEN and CDR2 SYDVKM. The CDR3 is made up of 16 amino acids. The CDR3 region is CASSPSRGPHTDTQYF. Here the CDR3 DNA reads TGTGCCAGCAGTCCCTCCAGGGGGCCCCACACAGATACGCAGTATTTT.

The rearrangement uses TRBV19 and TRBJ1-6; 8 bases fit TRBD1. The J segment lost 5 bases and the V segment lost 7 bases, leaving 7 bases of the junction unmatched. This CDR3 has 15 residues. Per germline, CDR1 LNHDA and CDR2 SQIVND (reference sequence). DNA of the CDR3: TGTGCCAGTAAGGGAGGACAGGGCCATAATTCACCCCTCCACTTT. Protein: CASKGGQGHNSPLHF.

This clone came up a few times. The CDR3 loop reads CASSLGTGKQYF. CDR3 nucleotides: TGTGCCAGCAGCTTAGGGACAGGGAAGCAGTACTTC. The chain combines TRBV5-6 with TRBJ2-7, with TRBD1 identical over 9 bases. Germline V gene sequence: CDR1 SGHDT, CDR2 YYEEEE. V trimming: 2 bases; J trimming: 8 bases; junction bases outside the gene matches: 2. The CDR3 sequence is 12 residues long.

CDR3 nucleotide sequence: TGCACCAGCAGCCAAGATCGAGCTTATGGCTACACCTTC. It encodes CTSSQDRAYGYTF. The gene calls are TRBV1 and TRBJ1-2. TRBV1 is noted as a pseudogene. This CDR3 has 13 amino acids.